This T cell receptor (beta chain) was recorded in a study of shared clonotypes between healthy human individuals. Study as a whole: Each donor contributed plates that comprised three CD4 naive, three CD4 memory, two CD8 naive and one CD8 memory.

Here immunoSEQ multiplex PCR was the method, and the copy in TCRdb shows in-frame clones only, minus some. The table includes 1,400,000 or so clones, 98% detected once. The donors were all Caucasian adults (living in Nashville, Tennessee). The CDR3 covers 16 residues. With 3 bases clipped from V and 5 bases from J, the junction kept 9 bases outside the gene matches. Per the germline V gene, CDR1 is SGHDT and CDR2 is YYEEEE. Sequencing input: naive CD4+ T cells sorted from blood. The subset here: CD45RA+ positively selected. The sequence derives from a man aged 25-45 years in good health. The rearrangement joins TRBV5-6 to TRBJ2-5, with 11 bases identical to TRBD2. This CDR3 reads CASSYLTSGAGETQYF. As DNA, the CDR3 is TGTGCCAGCAGCTACTTGACTAGCGGGGCTGGCGAGACCCAGTACTTC.